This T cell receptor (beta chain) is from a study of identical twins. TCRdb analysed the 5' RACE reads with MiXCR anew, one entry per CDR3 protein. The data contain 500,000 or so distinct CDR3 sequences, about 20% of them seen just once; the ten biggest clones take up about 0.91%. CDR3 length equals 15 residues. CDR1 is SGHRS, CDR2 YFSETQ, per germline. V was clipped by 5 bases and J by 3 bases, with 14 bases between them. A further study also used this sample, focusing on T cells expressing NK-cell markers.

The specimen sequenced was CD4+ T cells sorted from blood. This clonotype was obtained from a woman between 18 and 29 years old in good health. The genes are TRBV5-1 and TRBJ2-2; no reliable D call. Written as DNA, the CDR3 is TGCGCCAGCAGGCAGGAGTTGGGTGACACCGGGGAGCTGTTTTTT. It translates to CASRQELGDTGELFF.